This TCR beta chain stems from a study of control samples from healthy donors and cancer patients. V was clipped by 4 bases and J by 7 bases, with 11 bases between them. The germline V gene encodes CDR1 SGHTS and CDR2 YDEGEE. This CDR3 has 12 residues. This clone was seen just once. Here immunoSEQ multiplex PCR was the method, and the copy in TCRdb shows in-frame clones only, minus some. The sample has under 200,000 clones; roughly 95% are singletons. The chain carries TRBV5-8 and TRBJ1-1, with D possibly being TRBD1 (6 bases). This TCR was recovered from a woman aged 25 to 39 in good health. The sequencing sample was made of blood. The CDR3 loop is CASSGGQVEAFF. The CDR3 DNA reads as TGTGCCAGCAGCGGGGGACAAGTTGAAGCTTTCTTT.